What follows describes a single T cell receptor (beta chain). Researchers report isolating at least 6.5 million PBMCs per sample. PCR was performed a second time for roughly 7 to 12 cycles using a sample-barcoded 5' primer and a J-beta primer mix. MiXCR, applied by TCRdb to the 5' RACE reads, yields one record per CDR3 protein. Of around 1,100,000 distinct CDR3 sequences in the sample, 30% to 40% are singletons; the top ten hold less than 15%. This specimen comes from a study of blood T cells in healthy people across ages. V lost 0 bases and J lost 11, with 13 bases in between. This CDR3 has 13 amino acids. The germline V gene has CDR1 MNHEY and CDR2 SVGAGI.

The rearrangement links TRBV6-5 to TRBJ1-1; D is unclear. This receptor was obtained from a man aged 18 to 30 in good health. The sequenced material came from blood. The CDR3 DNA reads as TGTGCCAGCAGTTACTCAGGACGTCTAGGGGCTTTCTTT. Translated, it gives CASSYSGRLGAFF.